This T cell receptor (beta chain) comes out of a study of CD8 T cells in ankylosing spondylitis. There are 16 residues in the CDR3. Trimming at V came to 5 bases and at J to 0 bases, leaving 8 bases not matched to a gene. The germline V gene has CDR1 DFQATT and CDR2 SNEGSKA (reference sequence). The table lists this clonotype with many counts. Its cognate antigen is unknown. TCRdb independently ran MiXCR on the 5' RACE reads; one entry per CDR3 protein. The repertoire consists of more than 20,000 distinct CDR3 sequences, with around 13% occurring once and the leading ten covering 30% to 35%. Study conclusions and caveats: A TCR beta motif of several highly homologous variants appeared characteristic of ankylosing spondylitis blood.

The chain couples TRBV20-1 to TRBJ2-3; 10 positions match TRBD1. The sample taken for sequencing was blood. The TCR comes from a male donor with ankylosing spondylitis or in good health (not recorded which). For the CDR3, the DNA is TGCAGTGCTGCCGGGACAGGGGCACGAAGCACAGATACGCAGTATTTT. It yields the protein CSAAGTGARSTDTQYF.